This TCR beta chain was documented in a study of shared clonotypes between healthy human individuals. About the research overall: Three plates each covered CD4 naive and memory; CD8 naive two, CD8 memory one.

General observations from the study: The diversity represented, both genetic and in exposure history, was limited by few donors.

Sequencing was performed with immunoSEQ multiplex PCR; in TCRdb, only in-frame clones are kept and a portion is missing. In the table there are 2 million to 3 million clones, 93% of which are singletons. To note about this clone: Antigen: not known.

The receptor comes from a young man in good health. Some clones in this sample may be carry-over from other donors' samples. Sequencing was done on a sample of naive CD4+ T cells from PBMCs. The subset is: CD45RA+ positively selected.

The DNA of the CDR3 is TGTGCCTACCAATCTGGCGGGGGCACAGATACGCAGTATTTT. Translating it yields CAYQSGGGTDTQYF. The chain joins TRBV30 to TRBJ2-3; perhaps TRBD2 as D (6 bases). This CDR3 comprises 14 residues. Trimming stripped 7 bases from V and 1 base from J, with 15 bases between. Per the germline V gene, CDR1 is GTSNPN and CDR2 is SVGIG (reference sequence). Together with reference TRBV30 and TRBJ2-3, the CDR3 gives the full variable domain: SQTIHQWPATLVQPVGSPLSLECTVEGTSNPNLYWYRQAAGRGLQLLFYSVGIGQISSEVPQNLSASRPQDRQFILSSKKLLLSDSGFYLCAYQSGGGTDTQYFGPGTRLTVL.